This note documents a single T cell receptor (beta chain) sequence. Its matching antigen is unknown. These data belong to a study of T cell repertoires and HLA-DP antigens. Study-wide background: Sorted CD137+CD4+ samples averaged roughly 210 ng DNA; pre-culture CD4+ samples, roughly 1,300 ng.

Generated by immunoSEQ multiplex PCR, the TCRdb table keeps only in-frame clones and is missing some. The sample comprises over 100,000 clones, over 90% of which are singletons, and under 0.35% rests with the top ten. Negative selection yielded untouched CD4+ T cells of average 97.7% purity. This CDR3 spans 15 amino acids. Germline CDR1 is MDHEN and CDR2 is SYDVKM. Trimming removed 1 base at V and 4 bases at J, with 13 bases between. The genes are TRBV28 and TRBJ1-1; D is uncertain. The source is a woman aged 18-29 years in good health and CMV-seronegative. Sequenced: CD4+ T cells from PBMCs. The CDR3 is CASSLYGVRTTEAFF. CDR3 bases: TGTGCCAGCAGTTTATACGGGGTCAGGACCACTGAAGCTTTCTTT. The whole variable domain, filled in from reference TRBV28 and TRBJ1-1, reads DVKVTQSSRYLVKRTGEKVFLECVQDMDHENMFWYRQDPGLGLRLIYFSYDVKMKEKGDIPEGYSVSREKKERFSLILESASTNQTSMYLCASSLYGVRTTEAFFGQGTRLTVV.